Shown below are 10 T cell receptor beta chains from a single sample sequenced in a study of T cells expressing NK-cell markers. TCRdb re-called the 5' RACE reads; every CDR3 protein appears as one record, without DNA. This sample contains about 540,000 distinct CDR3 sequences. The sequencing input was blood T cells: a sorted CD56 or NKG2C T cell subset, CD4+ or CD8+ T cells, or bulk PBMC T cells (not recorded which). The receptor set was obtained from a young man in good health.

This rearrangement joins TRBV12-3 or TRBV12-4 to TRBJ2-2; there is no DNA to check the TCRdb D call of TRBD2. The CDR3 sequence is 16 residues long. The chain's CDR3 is CASKPGLAGVTGELFF.

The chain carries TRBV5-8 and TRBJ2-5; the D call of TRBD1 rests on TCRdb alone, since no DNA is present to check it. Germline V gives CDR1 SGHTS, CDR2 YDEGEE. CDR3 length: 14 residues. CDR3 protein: CASSLWGGQETQYF.

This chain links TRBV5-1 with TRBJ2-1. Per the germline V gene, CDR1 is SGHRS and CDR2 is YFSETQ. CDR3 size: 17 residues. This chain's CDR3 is CASSFMKSTYSYNEQFF.

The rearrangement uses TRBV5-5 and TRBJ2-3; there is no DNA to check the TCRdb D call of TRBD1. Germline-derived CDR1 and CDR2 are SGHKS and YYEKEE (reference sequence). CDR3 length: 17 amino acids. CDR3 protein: CASSLGGSVGPKVAQYF.

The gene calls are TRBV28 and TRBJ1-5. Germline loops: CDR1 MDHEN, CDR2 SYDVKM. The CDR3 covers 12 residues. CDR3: CASKIGDEPQHF.

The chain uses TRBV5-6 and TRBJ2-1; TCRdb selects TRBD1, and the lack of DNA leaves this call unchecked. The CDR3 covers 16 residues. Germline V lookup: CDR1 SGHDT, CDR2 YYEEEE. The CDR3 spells CASSASYRGYVNEQFF.

CDR3 in amino acids: CASSGTGVYTGELFF. The chain employs TRBV10-2 and TRBJ2-2; the TCRdb D gene call, TRBD1, has no DNA to confirm it. The germline V gene encodes CDR1 WSHSY and CDR2 SAAADI. The CDR3 loop spans 15 amino acids.

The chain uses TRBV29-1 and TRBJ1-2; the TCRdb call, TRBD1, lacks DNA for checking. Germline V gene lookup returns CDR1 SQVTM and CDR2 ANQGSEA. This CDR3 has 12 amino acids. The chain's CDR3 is CSVTGDRGGYTF.

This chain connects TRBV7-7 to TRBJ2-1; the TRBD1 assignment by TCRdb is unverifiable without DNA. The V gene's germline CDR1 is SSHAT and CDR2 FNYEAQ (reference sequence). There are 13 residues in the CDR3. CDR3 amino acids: CASSLERTREQFF.

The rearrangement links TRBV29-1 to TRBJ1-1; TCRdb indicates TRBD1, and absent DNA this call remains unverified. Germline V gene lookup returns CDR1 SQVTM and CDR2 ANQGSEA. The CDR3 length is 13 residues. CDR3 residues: CSDGPRGGTEAFF.